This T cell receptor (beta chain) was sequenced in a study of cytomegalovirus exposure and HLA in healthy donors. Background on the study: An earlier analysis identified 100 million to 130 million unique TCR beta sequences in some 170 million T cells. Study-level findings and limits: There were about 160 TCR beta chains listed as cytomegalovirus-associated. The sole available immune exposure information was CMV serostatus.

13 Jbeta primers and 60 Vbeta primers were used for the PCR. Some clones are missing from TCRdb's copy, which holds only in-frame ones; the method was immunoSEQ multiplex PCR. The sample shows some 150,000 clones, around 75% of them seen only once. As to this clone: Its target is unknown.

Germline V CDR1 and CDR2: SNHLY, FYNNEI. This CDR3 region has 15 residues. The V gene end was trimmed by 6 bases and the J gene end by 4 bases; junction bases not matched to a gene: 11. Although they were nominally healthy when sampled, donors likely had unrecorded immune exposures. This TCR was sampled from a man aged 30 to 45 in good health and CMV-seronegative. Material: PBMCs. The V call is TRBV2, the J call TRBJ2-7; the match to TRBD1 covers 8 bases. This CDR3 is CASRPRGRSEYEQYF. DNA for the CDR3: TGTGCCAGCAGACCCAGGGGGCGGTCCGAATACGAGCAGTACTTC.